Given below is one TCR beta chain in context. Its antigen remains unknown. The data were taken from a study of beta chain features in type 1 diabetes. Expressed TCRB transcripts got sequenced, as all isolated RNA was reverse transcribed. Profiling relied on immunoSEQ multiplex PCR, and the TCRdb table lists in-frame clones only, not all of them. The sample has 120,000 or so clones, 15% to 20% seen once; the top ten hold 2.6%. The V gene's germline CDR1 is SGHDN and CDR2 FVKESK. Trimming took 1 base from V and 3 from J, leaving 15 bases between them. The CDR3 consists of 17 residues. Regarding the study as a whole: Shortening that was moderate but significant affected the TCRB CDR3s of Type 1 diabetes patients in all four CD4+ subsets.

The chain is built from TRBV14 and TRBJ2-2; either TRBD1 or TRBD2 may fit D (5 bases each). This TCR was recovered from a man aged 18 to 30 with type 1 diabetes. Sequenced: central memory CD4+ T cells from blood. The CDR3 DNA reads TGTGCCAGCAGCCAAGGTGATGGACGGGGCTACACCGGGGAGCTGTTTTTT. Residues: CASSQGDGRGYTGELFF.